This TCR beta chain originates from a study of T cell changes during pregnancy in multiple sclerosis. The data were produced by immunoSEQ multiplex PCR, yet TCRdb's version contains in-frame clones alone and is incomplete. The sample yields just under 80,000 clones, around 93% seen once. CDR3 length: 16 residues. Trimming at V came to 4 bases and at J to 3 bases, leaving 8 bases not matched to a gene. CDR1 and CDR2 from the germline V gene are MGHRA and YSYEKL. The V call is TRBV4-1, the J call TRBJ1-5; TRBD1 matches 8 bases. Sequencing was performed on peripheral blood, taken in the second trimester of pregnancy. The receptor comes from a female donor in good health, enrolled as a control in a pregnancy study. The CDR3 DNA follows: TGCGCCAGCAGCCCAGGGGACAGGCCTTTCAATCAGCCCCAGCATTTT. Amino acid sequence: CASSPGDRPFNQPQHF.